The 27 T cell receptor beta chains presented below share a single source sample, sequenced in a study of technical replicates of blood from a handful of donors. Repertoires were generated with immunoSEQ multiplex PCR, while TCRdb's copy carries only in-frame clones and drops some. The data contain just over 80,000 clones, roughly 96% of them singletons. What was sequenced was T cells isolated from PBMCs. The receptors come from a human donor in good health.

V usage is TRBV5-5 and J usage is TRBJ1-2; D unresolved. The ends were cut back, 4 bases at V and 6 bases at J, with 13 bases in the middle. The CDR3 runs 13 residues. The germline V gene has CDR1 SGHKS and CDR2 YYEKEE (reference sequence). CDR3 nucleotide sequence: TGTGCCAGCAGCCCATCCTCGGCGGATGGCTACACCTTC. Its protein product is CASSPSSADGYTF.

V and J are TRBV4-2 and TRBJ2-5; 10 nucleotides agree with TRBD2. The CDR3 spans 16 residues. Germline CDR1 reads LGHNA; CDR2 reads YNFKEQ. J lost 5 bases, V lost 0 bases, and 6 bases had no gene match. The CDR3 sequence: CASSQDVSAGGETQYF. The DNA for the CDR3 is TGTGCCAGCAGCCAAGACGTTTCAGCGGGAGGGGAGACCCAGTACTTC.

This chain links TRBV7-9 with TRBJ2-7; TRBD2 agrees at 10 bases. CDR1 SEHNR and CDR2 FQNEAQ come from the germline V gene (reference sequence). Trimming removed 2 bases from V and 4 bases from J; junction bases left unmatched: 8. The CDR3 spans 16 residues. The CDR3 nucleotides are TGTGCCAGCAGCTTAAAGAGCGGGAGGGAATTTTACGAGCAGTACTTC. It yields the protein CASSLKSGREFYEQYF.

The chain is built from TRBV11-3 and TRBJ2-7; D may be TRBD1 (6 bases). Between the trimmed V and J ends, which lost 5 bases and 2 bases, there was a span of 19 bases. Germline V gene lookup returns CDR1 SGHNT and CDR2 YENEEA. This CDR3 comprises 16 residues. The CDR3 region has the DNA TGTGCCAGCAGCCCTCAATGGACAGCAATTCCCTACGAGCAGTACTTC. Encoded protein: CASSPQWTAIPYEQYF. The full variable domain, completed using reference TRBV11-3 and TRBJ2-7, is EAGVVQSPRYKIIEKKQPVAFWCNPISGHNTLYWYLQNLGQGPELLIRYENEEAVDDSQLPKDRFSAERLKGVDSTLKIQPAELGDSAVYLCASSPQWTAIPYEQYFGPGTRLTVT.

V is TRBV30 and J is TRBJ1-2, with D possibly TRBD1 on 6 matching bases. The CDR3 length is 12 residues. The V gene lost 5 bases and the J gene lost 7 bases, with 14 bases spanning the gap. Germline V gene lookup returns CDR1 GTSNPN and CDR2 SVGIG (reference sequence). CDR3 in amino acids: CAWATDSLGYTF. CDR3 DNA sequence: TGTGCCTGGGCTACGGACAGCCTTGGCTACACCTTC.

This clone is a singleton in its sample. The chain recombines TRBV7-9 with TRBJ2-7; possible D gene TRBD2, 5 bases. Trimming cost V 5 bases and J 4 bases, with 21 bases left between them. Per germline, CDR1 SEHNR and CDR2 FQNEAQ (reference sequence). CDR3 length equals 16 residues. The CDR3 nucleotides are TGTGCCAGCAGCCCCCGGGTGCGGGTTGATGCGTACGAGCAGTACTTC. Residues: CASSPRVRVDAYEQYF.

V is TRBV25-1 and J is TRBJ1-2; D is uncertain. Germline V lookup: CDR1 MGHDK, CDR2 SYGVNS. Deletions cut 6 bases from V and 5 bases from J, with 10 bases between. The CDR3 has 12 amino acids. Here the CDR3 reads CASRDSAYGYTF. The CDR3 DNA is TGTGCCAGCAGAGATAGTGCTTATGGCTACACCTTC.

V and J are TRBV5-4 and TRBJ2-3; a weak D match, TRBD2 (5 bases). The V and J ends lost 3 bases and 2 bases respectively, with 16 bases between them. This CDR3 is 16 amino acids long. CDR1 is SGHNT and CDR2 is YYREEE in the germline V gene (reference sequence). The CDR3 coding sequence is TGTGCCAGCAGCTCAATCCCCGGACTGTTCACAGATACGCAGTATTTT. It yields the protein CASSSIPGLFTDTQYF.

The CDR3 loop is CASSKAGGLGAYNEQFF. The CDR3, as DNA: TGTGCCAGCTCAAAGGCGGGAGGGCTGGGGGCCTACAATGAGCAGTTCTTC. This chain connects TRBV18 to TRBJ2-1; 9 bases fit TRBD2. This CDR3 is built from 17 residues. The ends lost 5 bases at V and 2 bases at J; junction bases unmatched: 10. The V gene's germline CDR1 is KGHSH and CDR2 LQKENI.

J is TRBJ1-3 and V is TRBV25-1, with 7 bases identical to TRBD1. The CDR3 is made up of 14 amino acids. The trim removed 5 bases at V and 2 bases at J, leaving 3 bases unmatched. CDR1 is MGHDK, CDR2 SYGVNS, per germline. CDR3 in amino acids: CASSRQGTGNTIYF. The CDR3 nucleotides read TGTGCCAGCAGTAGACAGGGAACTGGAAACACCATATATTTT.

V is TRBV4-1 and J is TRBJ2-5; D is uncertain. Germline V lookup: CDR1 MGHRA, CDR2 YSYEKL. V was trimmed by 4 bases and J by 5 bases, leaving 11 bases between them. The CDR3 has 13 residues. This chain's CDR3 is CASSRSVVETQYF. The CDR3 DNA follows: TGCGCCAGCAGCCGGTCGGTAGTGGAGACCCAGTACTTC.

This rearrangement joins TRBV11-3 to TRBJ2-1; no reliable D call. The CDR3 covers 15 residues. Germline CDR1 is SGHNT and CDR2 is YENEEA. Deletions cut 5 bases from V and 0 bases from J, with 11 bases between. CDR3 region: CASSPRSASYNEQFF. Here the CDR3 DNA reads TGTGCCAGCAGCCCGCGGTCTGCCTCCTACAATGAGCAGTTCTTC.

In DNA form, the CDR3 reads TGCGCCAGCAGCCAAGATCTAATCTGGAGGGACGAGCAGTACTTC. Amino acids: CASSQDLIWRDEQYF. The chain employs TRBV4-3 and TRBJ2-7, with TRBD2 as a possible D gene (6 bases). Trimming left V 0 bases short and J 5 bases short, with 14 bases between. Germline V gene lookup returns CDR1 LGHNA and CDR2 YSLEER. The CDR3 is made up of 15 amino acids.

The genes are TRBV11-2 and TRBJ2-7, with TRBD1 identical over 12 bases. After removal of 4 bases from V and 7 bases from J, the junction contained 5 bases not matched to a gene. In germline, CDR1 is SGHAT, CDR2 FQNNGV. The CDR3 is made up of 14 amino acids. The CDR3, as DNA: TGTGCCAGCAGCTGGGGACAGGGGGCTGGGGAGCAGTACTTC. It codes for CASSWGQGAGEQYF.

The chain has TRBV5-1 and TRBJ2-5, with 7 bases lining up with TRBD1. V gave up 4 bases and J gave up 1 base; unmatched junction bases: 4. The CDR3 runs 14 residues. CDR1 and CDR2 from the germline V gene are SGHRS and YFSETQ. DNA of the CDR3: TGCGCCAGCAGCAGCTCAGGGGGCCAAGAGACCCAGTACTTC. Protein product: CASSSSGGQETQYF.

The CDR3 DNA reads TGTGCCAGCAGTTATAGCGGCTCCTGGGAGCTGTTTTTT. This gives the protein CASSYSGSWELFF. The rearrangement links TRBV6-5 to TRBJ2-2; tentatively, D is TRBD2 (6 bases). The CDR3 runs 13 residues. The V gene lost 3 bases and the J gene lost 9 bases, with 11 bases spanning the gap. The V gene's germline CDR1 is MNHEY and CDR2 SVGAGI.

The J gene is TRBJ2-7, the V gene TRBV5-4, with 7 positions matching TRBD1. There are 16 residues in the CDR3. The V gene's germline CDR1 is SGHNT and CDR2 YYREEE (reference sequence). V lost 4 bases to trimming and J lost 2 bases; unmatched junction nucleotides: 12. In DNA form, the CDR3 reads TGTGCCAGCAGCCGCGCGGCCGGGACAGCCCCCTACGAGCAGTACTTC. This sequence encodes CASSRAAGTAPYEQYF. The variable domain in full, with the rest retrieved from reference TRBV5-4 and TRBJ2-7, is ETGVTQSPTHLIKTRGQQVTLRCSSQSGHNTVSWYQQALGQGPQFIFQYYREEENGRGNFPPRFSGLQFPNYSSELNVNALELDDSALYLCASSRAAGTAPYEQYFGPGTRLTVT.

The V call is TRBV5-4, the J call TRBJ1-2; 12 nucleotides align to TRBD1. Germline V gene lookup returns CDR1 SGHNT and CDR2 YYREEE (reference sequence). With 4 bases clipped from V and 7 bases from J, the junction kept 14 bases outside the gene matches. CDR3 size: 17 residues. CDR3 region: CASSLPGTGGALPGYTF. The CDR3, as DNA: TGTGCCAGCAGCCTACCCGGGACAGGGGGCGCATTACCTGGCTACACCTTC.

J is TRBJ2-1 and V is TRBV11-2; D may be TRBD1 (6 bases). V dropped 0 bases and J dropped 8 bases, with 17 bases sitting between them. The CDR3 covers 16 residues. Germline V gene data show CDR1 as SGHAT and CDR2 as FQNNGV. The CDR3 bases are TGTGCCAGCAGCTTAGATGGGTCAGGGGCTAAGGATGAGCAGTTCTTC. Translated: CASSLDGSGAKDEQFF.

The J gene is TRBJ1-2, the V gene TRBV10-3, with D unclear. The CDR3 runs to 13 residues. CDR1 is ENHRY and CDR2 is SYGVKD in the germline V gene. V was shortened by 4 bases and J by 4 bases, with 10 bases between the two germline ends. The chain's CDR3 is CAISGGQSYGYTF. Written as DNA, the CDR3 is TGTGCCATCAGTGGAGGGCAGTCCTATGGCTACACCTTC.

The chain carries TRBV2 and TRBJ2-7, with 9 bases aligning to TRBD1. CDR3 length: 15 residues. V lost 10 bases to trimming and J lost 4 bases; unmatched junction nucleotides: 14. Germline-derived CDR1 and CDR2 are SNHLY and FYNNEI. The CDR3 DNA reads TGTGCCACCTTAAAACGCGGGACAGGGATATACGAGCAGTACTTC. Translation gives CATLKRGTGIYEQYF.

V gene TRBV4-3 combines with J gene TRBJ2-6; D ambiguous. Germline V gives CDR1 LGHNA, CDR2 YSLEER. This CDR3 comprises 15 residues. Between the trimmed V and J ends, which lost 4 bases and 0 bases, there was a span of 7 bases. As DNA, the CDR3 is TGCGCCAGCAGCCGAGAATACTCTGGGGCCAACGTCCTGACTTTC. Translation gives CASSREYSGANVLTF.

The chain joins TRBV13 to TRBJ2-7; perhaps TRBD2 as D (5 bases). The CDR3 covers 13 residues. The V gene lost 4 bases and the J gene lost 2 bases, with 9 bases spanning the gap. Germline loops: CDR1 PRHDT, CDR2 FYEKMQ (reference sequence). The CDR3 reads CASSSGSPYEQYF. For the CDR3, the DNA is TGTGCCAGCAGCTCTGGGAGCCCCTACGAGCAGTACTTC. The whole variable domain, remainder taken from reference TRBV13 and TRBJ2-7, is AAGVIQSPRHLIKEKRETATLKCYPIPRHDTVYWYQQGPGQDPQFLISFYEKMQSDKGSIPDRFSAQQFSDYHSELNMSSLELGDSALYFCASSSGSPYEQYFGPGTRLTVT.

The CDR3, as DNA: TGTGCCAGCAGCTTAATGGGTTCGACAGGGACCTACGAGCAGTACTTC. Protein: CASSLMGSTGTYEQYF. The chain links TRBV7-3 to TRBJ2-7; the match to TRBD1 covers 7 bases. With 1 base clipped from V and 2 bases from J, the junction kept 8 bases outside the gene matches. CDR1 is SGHTA, CDR2 FQGTGA, per germline. The CDR3 totals 16 residues.

The rearrangement links TRBV5-5 to TRBJ1-3; D remains ambiguous. The CDR3 totals 13 residues. Germline CDR1 SGHKS, CDR2 YYEKEE (reference sequence). The V gene lost 7 bases and the J gene lost 0 bases, with 8 bases spanning the gap. The DNA for the CDR3 is TGTGCCAGCCGGGGTAGCTCTGGAAACACCATATATTTT. The encoded protein is CASRGSSGNTIYF.

The V gene is TRBV19, the J gene TRBJ2-7; tentatively, D is TRBD1 (6 bases). Germline CDR1 is LNHDA and CDR2 is SQIVND (reference sequence). The CDR3 is made up of 12 amino acids. V gave up 4 bases and J gave up 4 bases, with 8 bases separating them. CDR3 amino acids: CASSNRAYEQYF. Written as DNA, the CDR3 is TGTGCCAGTAGTAACAGGGCATACGAGCAGTACTTC. Together with reference TRBV19 and TRBJ2-7, the CDR3 gives the full variable domain: DGGITQSPKYLFRKEGQNVTLSCEQNLNHDAMYWYRQDPGQGLRLIYYSQIVNDFQKGDIAEGYSVSREKKESFPLTVTSAQKNPTAFYLCASSNRAYEQYFGPGTRLTVT.

The chain couples TRBV7-8 to TRBJ1-5, with D possibly being TRBD1 (5 bases). The CDR3 covers 15 residues. From germline, CDR1 is SGHVS and CDR2 FQNEAQ. The V gene lost 2 bases and the J gene lost 2 bases, with 10 bases spanning the gap. This CDR3 is CASSLRGSGNQPQHF. In DNA form, the CDR3 reads TGTGCCAGCAGCTTAAGGGGAAGTGGCAATCAGCCCCAGCATTTT. Supplemented by reference TRBV7-8 and TRBJ1-5, the full variable domain reads GAGVSQSPRYKVAKRGQDVALRCDPISGHVSLFWYQQALGQGPEFLTYFQNEAQLDKSGLPSDRFFAERPEGSVSTLKIQRTQQEDSAVYLCASSLRGSGNQPQHFGDGTRLSIL.